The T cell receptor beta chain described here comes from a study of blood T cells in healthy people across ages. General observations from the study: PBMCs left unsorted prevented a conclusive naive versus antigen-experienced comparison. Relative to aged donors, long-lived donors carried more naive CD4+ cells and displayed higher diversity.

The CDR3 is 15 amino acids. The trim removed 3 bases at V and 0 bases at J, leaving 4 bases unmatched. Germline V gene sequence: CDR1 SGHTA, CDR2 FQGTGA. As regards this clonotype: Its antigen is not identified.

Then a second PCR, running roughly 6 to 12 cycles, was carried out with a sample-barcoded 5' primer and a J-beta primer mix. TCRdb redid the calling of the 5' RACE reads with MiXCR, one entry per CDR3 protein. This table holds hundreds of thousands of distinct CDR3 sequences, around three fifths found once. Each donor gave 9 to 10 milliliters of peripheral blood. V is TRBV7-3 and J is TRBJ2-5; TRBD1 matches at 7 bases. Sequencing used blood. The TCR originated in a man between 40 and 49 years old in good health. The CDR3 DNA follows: TGTGCCAGCAGCTTGACGACAGGGCACCAAGAGACCCAGTACTTC. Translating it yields CASSLTTGHQETQYF.